The source of this TCR beta chain is a study of T cells in Graves' hyperthyroidism and ophthalmopathy. Study-level background: Peripheral blood specimens were obtained at initial diagnosis, prior to any treatment. Whole-study findings and limits: In the blood, most expanded thyroid clonotypes above 0.001 appeared as well.

The CDR3 loop spans 13 amino acids. Losses at the gene ends were 6 bases for V and 2 bases for J; bases not matched to a gene: 5. The germline gives CDR1 DFQATT, CDR2 SNEGSKA (reference sequence). If no ophthalmopathy progression occurred within 18 months, Graves' hyperthyroidism was stable. This clonotype has at least ten counts. What it recognizes is unknown. Amplification yielded TCR beta CDR3 regions, with RNA transcripts as the source. The HTBI primer set drove a first-round RT-PCR of the TCR CDR3. Each CDR3 protein gets one entry after TCRdb re-called the multiplex PCR reads with MiXCR. The sample has 600,000 to 750,000 distinct CDR3 sequences, roughly 17% seen once; the top ten hold 15% to 18%.

Sequenced input: blood. This sequence originates from a man aged 50-59 years with Graves' hyperthyroidism. The V and J genes are TRBV20-1 and TRBJ2-5; 8 nucleotides match TRBD1. CDR3 coding DNA: TGCAGTGCCTCTCGGACAGGGCAAGAGACCCAGTACTTC. Translation: CSASRTGQETQYF.